Below, 19 T cell receptor beta chains from the same sample are listed, as sequenced in a study of molecular identifiers for immune sequencing clone quantification (dated by TCRdb to the late 2010s). Library preparation was by PCR. The data were produced on a NextSeq 500. The public reads were run again by TCRdb, first through fastp at Q25 and then through MiXCR, and only productive beta chains were kept. Every CDR3 protein is listed once, alongside the most common genes and DNA of its rows. The sample table lists some 580,000 distinct CDR3 sequences, approximately 24% of them with a count of one. The ten biggest clones cover 0.7% to 0.95% of the sample. The sequencing sample was made of naive CD8+ T cells from blood, with Jurkat cell RNA spiked in. Sample cell subset or site, as interpreted from the label and publication: FACS-sorted CD8+CD4-CCR7+CD45RA+ naive T cells. These receptor sequences come from a human donor in good health. Some libraries in this study had Jurkat cell RNA spiked in.

The gene calls are TRBV3-1 and TRBJ2-1; 8 nucleotides match TRBD1. V gave up 5 bases and J gave up 4 bases; unmatched junction bases: 4. The length of the CDR3 is 14 residues. Looked up from germline, CDR1 is LGHDT and CDR2 is YNNKEL (reference sequence). The CDR3 DNA sequence: TGTGCCAGCAGCAACAGGACAGGGTACAATGAGCAGTTCTTC. Its translation: CASSNRTGYNEQFF.

This clonotype was detected many times. The chain recombines TRBV28 with TRBJ2-5, with 8 bases lining up with TRBD2. The germline V gene encodes CDR1 MDHEN and CDR2 SYDVKM. V gave up 5 bases and J gave up 4 bases; unmatched junction bases: 6. The CDR3 has 14 residues. The CDR3 spells CASSIRGGAETQYF. The DNA of the CDR3 is TGTGCCAGCAGTATACGGGGGGGGGCAGAGACCCAGTACTTC.

This clonotype was seen a handful of times. This chain connects TRBV7-9 to TRBJ2-3; D ambiguous. The CDR3 length is 17 residues. The germline gives CDR1 SEHNR, CDR2 FQNEAQ (reference sequence). Deletions cut 0 bases from V and 0 bases from J, with 13 bases between. For the CDR3, the DNA is TGTGCCAGCAGCTTAGCGCTTCGACATTTTAGCACAGATACGCAGTATTTT. Its translation is CASSLALRHFSTDTQYF.

About this clonotype itself: A read error is possible here, since a much larger clone lies one base away. The gene calls are TRBV27 and TRBJ2-7, with unresolved D. The germline V and J ends were trimmed by 6 bases and 9 bases, with 24 bases remaining between them. Germline loops: CDR1 MNHEY, CDR2 SMNVEV (reference sequence). The CDR3 is 15 residues long. The chain's CDR3 is CASSPLIRVANRQYF. The CDR3 coding sequence is TGTGCCAGCAGCCCCTTGATAAGAGTGGCGAATAGGCAGTACTTC.

This rearrangement joins TRBV5-6 to TRBJ2-7; D is ambiguous. This CDR3 region has 14 residues. CDR1 is SGHDT, CDR2 YYEEEE, per germline. Trimming cost V 0 bases and J 2 bases, with 9 bases left between them. CDR3: CASSLVDIPYEQYF. Here the CDR3 DNA reads TGTGCCAGCAGCTTGGTAGACATCCCCTACGAGCAGTACTTC.

The chain couples TRBV20-1 to TRBJ2-7; D is undetermined. The V and J ends lost 1 base and 1 base respectively, with 8 bases between them. CDR3 length: 13 amino acids. In germline, CDR1 is DFQATT, CDR2 SNEGSKA (reference sequence). The DNA of the CDR3 is TGCAGTGCTAGAGTGCTCGGATCCTACGAGCAGTACTTC. It is translated as CSARVLGSYEQYF.

Concerning this clonotype: Here the CDR3 omits its conserved ending phenylalanine or tryptophan, so a read error is the likely source. This chain uses TRBV4-3 with TRBJ1-1, with 7 bases lining up with TRBD1. Germline V gene data show CDR1 as LGHNA and CDR2 as YSLEER. CDR3 length equals 14 residues. J gave up 1 base and V 4 bases, and 3 bases lay outside the gene matches. The CDR3 bases are TGCGCCAGCAGCCCCGGGACAGAGAACACTGAAGCTTTCTCT. It codes for CASSPGTENTEAFS.

This clonotype has a count of ten or more. The chain combines TRBV2 with TRBJ2-2, with 7 bases lining up with TRBD2. J was trimmed by 4 bases and V by 4 bases; bases with no gene match: 6. Germline loops: CDR1 SNHLY, CDR2 FYNNEI. This CDR3 region has 15 residues. The CDR3 reads CASSASGGLTGELFF. The CDR3 nucleotides are TGTGCCAGCAGTGCCTCGGGGGGACTCACCGGGGAGCTGTTTTTT.

This clonotype turned up a few times. The chain employs TRBV18 and TRBJ2-3, with TRBD2 identical over 7 bases. The CDR3 extends over 17 amino acids. Looked up from germline, CDR1 is KGHSH and CDR2 is LQKENI. With V trimmed by 0 bases and J by 0 bases, 6 bases remained unmatched. The CDR3, as DNA: TGTGCCAGCTCACCACCCCTAGCGGAGCCTAGCACAGATACGCAGTATTTT. Residues: CASSPPLAEPSTDTQYF.

This clonotype was counted many times. The genes are TRBV12-3 or TRBV12-4 and TRBJ2-7, with D possibly TRBD1 on 6 matching bases. The V and J ends lost 6 bases and 0 bases respectively, with 15 bases between them. The CDR3 sequence is 15 residues long. CDR3 nucleotide sequence: TGTGCCAGCAGGGGGGCCGGGACACACTCCTACGAGCAGTACTTC. Encoded protein: CASRGAGTHSYEQYF.

Regarding this clonotype: Being one base from a much bigger clone, this may be a read error. The chain couples TRBV7-2 to TRBJ2-1; TRBD2 is a possible D gene (6 bases). Germline-derived CDR1 and CDR2 are SGHTA and FQGNSA. This CDR3 spans 14 amino acids. Written as DNA, the CDR3 is TGTGCCAGCAGCTATCAGACGGGAGACAATGAGCACTTCTTC. Amino acid sequence: CASSYQTGDNEHFF.

The gene calls are TRBV20-1 and TRBJ2-7; perhaps TRBD2 as D (5 bases). Germline loops: CDR1 DFQATT, CDR2 SNEGSKA (reference sequence). V was cut by 6 bases and J by 0 bases, with 15 bases left in between. This CDR3 region has 14 residues. The CDR3 DNA is TGCAGTGCCTCCCTCCAACGGGACTCCTACGAGCAGTACTTC. Residues: CSASLQRDSYEQYF.

This clonotype has ten or more counts. The chain recombines TRBV28 with TRBJ1-1, with D unclear. V was trimmed by 7 bases and J by 5 bases, leaving 11 bases between them. The germline V gene has CDR1 MDHEN and CDR2 SYDVKM. This CDR3 spans 12 amino acids. The CDR3 here is CASTPLGTEAFF. CDR3 DNA: TGTGCCAGCACCCCACTGGGAACTGAAGCTTTCTTT.

The chain carries TRBV13 and TRBJ2-5; no clear D gene. The V end was cut by 5 bases, the J end by 2 bases, with 12 bases between. Germline CDR1 and CDR2: PRHDT and FYEKMQ (reference sequence). The CDR3 covers 14 residues. The CDR3 sequence is CASSIETSQETQYF. The CDR3, as DNA: TGTGCCAGCAGCATAGAGACTTCACAAGAGACCCAGTACTTC.

This clonotype has just a few counts. V gene TRBV14 combines with J gene TRBJ2-5; D assignment may be TRBD1 or TRBD2 (5 bases each). CDR3 length: 13 residues. The germline CDR1 and CDR2 sequences are SGHDN and FVKESK. Deletions cut 4 bases from V and 2 bases from J, with 8 bases between. The CDR3 region has the DNA TGTGCCAGCAGCCCCTGGGGGCAAGAGACCCAGTACTTC. This gives the protein CASSPWGQETQYF.

The table lists this clonotype with many counts. The chain is built from TRBV7-9 and TRBJ2-7, with D possibly called TRBD1 or TRBD2 (6 bases each). CDR1 is SEHNR and CDR2 is FQNEAQ in the germline V gene (reference sequence). V shed 5 bases and J shed 4 bases, with 18 bases lying between them. The CDR3 extends over 15 amino acids. The DNA of the CDR3 is TGTGCCAGCAGCGCCCCTGAGGGGGGTACGTACGAGCAGTACTTC. Protein sequence: CASSAPEGGTYEQYF.

This clonotype showed up many times. The V and J genes are TRBV4-1 and TRBJ1-1; D is uncertain. The CDR3 is 14 residues long. Deletions cut 0 bases from V and 0 bases from J, with 5 bases between. Germline lookup yields CDR1 MGHRA and CDR2 YSYEKL. The CDR3 DNA reads as TGCGCCAGCAGCCAAGAACGGATGAACACTGAAGCTTTCTTT. This encodes CASSQERMNTEAFF.

This clonotype was counted ten times or more. V is TRBV6-1 and J is TRBJ2-2; D ambiguous. Trimming took off 3 bases at V and 1 base at J, with 6 bases between the two ends. Germline V gene lookup returns CDR1 MNHNS and CDR2 SASEGT. This CDR3 is 14 amino acids long. The CDR3 spells CASSEGLNTGELFF. The CDR3, as DNA: TGTGCCAGCAGTGAGGGATTGAACACCGGGGAGCTGTTTTTT.

This CDR3 is CASTLSPDRGNTGELFF. The DNA for the CDR3 is TGTGCCAGCACCCTAAGCCCGGACAGGGGGAACACCGGGGAGCTGTTTTTT. The chain links TRBV6-2 or TRBV6-3 to TRBJ2-2; the match to TRBD1 covers 9 bases. J was trimmed by 1 base and V by 7 bases; bases with no gene match: 10. Germline assignment: CDR1 MNHEY and CDR2 SVGEGT. This CDR3 is 17 amino acids long.